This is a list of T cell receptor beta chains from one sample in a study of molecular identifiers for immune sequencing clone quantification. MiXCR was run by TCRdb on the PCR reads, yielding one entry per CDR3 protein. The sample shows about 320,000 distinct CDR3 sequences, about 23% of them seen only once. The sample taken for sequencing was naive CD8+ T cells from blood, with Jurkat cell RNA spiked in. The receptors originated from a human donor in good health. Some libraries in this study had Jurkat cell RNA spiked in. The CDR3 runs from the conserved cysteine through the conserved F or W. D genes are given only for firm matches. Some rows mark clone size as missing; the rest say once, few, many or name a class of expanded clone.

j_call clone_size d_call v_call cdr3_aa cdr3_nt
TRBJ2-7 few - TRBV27 CASSLGQGTGEQYF TGTGCCAGCAGTTTAGGGCAGGGTACGGGAGAGCAGTACTTC
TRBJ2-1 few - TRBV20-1 CSAVLGTYNEQFF TGCAGTGCCGTCCTTGGTACGTACAATGAGCAGTTCTTC
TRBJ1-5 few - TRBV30 CAWSVGISNQPQHF TGTGCCTGGAGTGTAGGTATTAGCAATCAGCCCCAGCATTTT
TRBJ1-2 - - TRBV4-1 CASSPKEATGLYGYTF TGCGCCAGCAGCCCGAAGGAAGCCACGGGACTTTATGGCTACACCTTC
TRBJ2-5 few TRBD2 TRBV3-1 CASQQRGPQETQYF TGTGCCAGTCAGCAGCGGGGTCCACAAGAGACCCAGTACTTC
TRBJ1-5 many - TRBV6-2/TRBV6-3 CASSPSWSDQPQHF TGTGCCAGCAGCCCCAGCTGGAGTGATCAGCCCCAGCATTTT
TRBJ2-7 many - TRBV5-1 CASSLAWGSYEQYF TGCGCCAGCAGCTTGGCCTGGGGCTCCTACGAGCAGTACTTC
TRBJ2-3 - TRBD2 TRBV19 CASRRTSGRGDTQYF TGTGCCAGTAGGAGGACTAGCGGGAGAGGTGATACGCAGTATTTT
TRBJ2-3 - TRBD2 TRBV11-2 CASSFRGLAGGLSTDTQYF TGTGCCAGCAGCTTTCGCGGACTAGCGGGGGGCCTTAGCACAGATACGCAGTATTTT
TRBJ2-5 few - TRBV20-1 CSATDRTYQETQYF TGCAGTGCTACGGACAGAACGTACCAAGAGACCCAGTACTTC
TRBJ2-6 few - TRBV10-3 CAISPQGAGGANVLTF TGTGCCATCAGTCCGCAAGGGGCTGGTGGGGCCAACGTCCTGACTTTC
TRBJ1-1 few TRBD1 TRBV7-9 CASISGQGVSRAEAFF TGTGCCAGCATCAGTGGACAGGGGGTGTCTCGGGCTGAAGCTTTCTTT
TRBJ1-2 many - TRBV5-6 CASSSDFYGYTF TGTGCCAGCAGCTCCGATTTCTATGGCTACACCTTC
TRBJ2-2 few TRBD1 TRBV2 CASREGTGVNTGELFF TGTGCCAGCAGGGAAGGTACAGGGGTAAACACCGGGGAGCTGTTTTTT
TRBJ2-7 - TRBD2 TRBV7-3 CAGSLTGGGPERYF TGTGCCGGCAGCTTGACGGGGGGGGGACCTGAGCGGTACTTC
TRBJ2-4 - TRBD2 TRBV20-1 CIAREREVGKNIQYF TGCATTGCTAGAGAACGGGAGGTTGGCAAAAACATTCAGTACTTC
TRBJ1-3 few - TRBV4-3 CASSKGEGYFSGNTIYF TGCGCCAGCAGCAAAGGTGAAGGGTATTTCTCTGGAAACACCATATATTTT
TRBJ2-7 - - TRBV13 CASSLFGGAGYEQYF TGTGCCAGCAGCTTATTCGGTGGGGCGGGGTACGAGCAGTACTTC
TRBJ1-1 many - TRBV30 CAGMWGGTEAFF TGTGCCGGGATGTGGGGGGGCACTGAAGCTTTCTTT
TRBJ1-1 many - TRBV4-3 CASSQDSSGYTEAFF TGCGCCAGCAGCCAAGATTCTTCGGGGTACACTGAAGCTTTCTTT